Presented here are 4 T cell receptor beta chains from one specimen sequenced in a study of a mutant IDH1 vaccine in newly diagnosed glioma. Specified time point: week 5, during vaccination. Vaccine doses each comprised 300 ug of mutant IDH1 20-mer peptide, with topical imiquimod. Their antigens remain unidentified. The table came from immunoSEQ multiplex PCR; TCRdb's copy has only in-frame clones and leaves some out. This sample has 50,000 to 65,000 clones, with over 70% found just once. The input for sequencing was PBMCs, taken from a glioma patient whose treatment included an IDH1 peptide vaccine. The receptors stem from a young man with glioma.

J is TRBJ1-2 and V is TRBV10-3, with TRBD1 as a possible D gene (6 bases). Germline CDR1 ENHRY, CDR2 SYGVKD. The CDR3 is 16 residues long. V was cut by 2 bases and J by 2 bases, with 15 bases left in between. The CDR3 nucleotides are TGTGCCATCAGTGAGGCGATGGGACAAGGAAACTATGGCTACACCTTC. It translates to CAISEAMGQGNYGYTF.

The genes are TRBV4-1 and TRBJ2-7; D is tentatively TRBD1 or TRBD2 (5 bases each). This CDR3 comprises 19 residues. Trimming shortened V by 6 bases and J by 2 bases, and 29 bases separated the two germline ends. Germline V lookup: CDR1 MGHRA, CDR2 YSYEKL. Here the CDR3 reads CASRLSTLREARDAYEQYF. In nucleotides, the CDR3 is TGCGCCAGCAGACTTAGTACGCTAAGGGAAGCCCGGGACGCCTACGAGCAGTACTTC.

The V call is TRBV5-1, the J call TRBJ2-5; D possibly corresponds to TRBD1 (6 bases). Germline CDR1 SGHRS, CDR2 YFSETQ. The CDR3 extends over 15 amino acids. V lost 6 bases and J 5 bases, leaving 20 bases between the germline ends. The CDR3 is CASNRVTGSSETQYF. Written as DNA, the CDR3 is TGCGCCAGCAATCGGGTCACAGGGAGTAGTGAGACCCAGTACTTC.

The J gene is TRBJ2-3, the V gene TRBV9; D is perhaps TRBD1 (5 bases). CDR1 is SGDLS and CDR2 is YYNGEE in the germline V gene. V was trimmed by 7 bases and J by 0 bases, leaving 9 bases between them. The CDR3 is 13 residues long. The CDR3 coding sequence is TGTGCCAGCGGGGCCTTTAGCACAGATACGCAGTATTTT. This codes for CASGAFSTDTQYF. The whole variable domain, filled in from reference TRBV9 and TRBJ2-3, reads DSGVTQTPKHLITATGQRVTLRCSPRSGDLSVYWYQQSLDQGLQFLIQYYNGEERAKGNILERFSAQQFPDLHSELNLSSLELGDSALYFCASGAFSTDTQYFGPGTRLTVL.